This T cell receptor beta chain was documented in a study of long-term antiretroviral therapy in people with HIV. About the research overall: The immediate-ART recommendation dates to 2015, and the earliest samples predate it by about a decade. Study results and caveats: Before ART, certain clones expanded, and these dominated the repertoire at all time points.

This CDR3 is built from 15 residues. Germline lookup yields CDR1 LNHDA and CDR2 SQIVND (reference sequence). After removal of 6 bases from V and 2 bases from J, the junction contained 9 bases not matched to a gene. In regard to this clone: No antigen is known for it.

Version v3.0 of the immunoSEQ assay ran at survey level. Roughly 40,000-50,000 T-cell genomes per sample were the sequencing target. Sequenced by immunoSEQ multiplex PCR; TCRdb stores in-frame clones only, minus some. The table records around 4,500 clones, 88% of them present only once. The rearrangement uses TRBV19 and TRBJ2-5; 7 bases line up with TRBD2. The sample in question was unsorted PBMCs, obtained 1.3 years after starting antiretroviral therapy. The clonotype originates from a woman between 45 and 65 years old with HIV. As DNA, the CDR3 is TGTGCCAGTAGGGTAGCGGGTGGGATTCAAGAGACCCAGTACTTC. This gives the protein CASRVAGGIQETQYF.